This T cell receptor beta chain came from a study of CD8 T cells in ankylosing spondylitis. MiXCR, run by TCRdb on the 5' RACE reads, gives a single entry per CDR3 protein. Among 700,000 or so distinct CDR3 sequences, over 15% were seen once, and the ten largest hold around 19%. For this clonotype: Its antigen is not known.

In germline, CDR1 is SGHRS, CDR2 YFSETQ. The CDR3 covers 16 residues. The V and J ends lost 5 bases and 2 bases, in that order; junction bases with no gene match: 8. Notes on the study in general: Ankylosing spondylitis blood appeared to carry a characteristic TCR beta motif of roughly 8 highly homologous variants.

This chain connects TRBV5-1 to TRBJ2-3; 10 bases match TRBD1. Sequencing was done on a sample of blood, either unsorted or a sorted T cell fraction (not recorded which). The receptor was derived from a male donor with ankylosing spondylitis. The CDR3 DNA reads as TGCGCCAGCAGGACCTTCGGGACAGGGGCCACAGATACGCAGTATTTT. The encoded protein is CASRTFGTGATDTQYF. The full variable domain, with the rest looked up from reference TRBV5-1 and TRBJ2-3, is KAGVTQTPRYLIKTRGQQVTLSCSPISGHRSVSWYQQTPGQGLQFLFEYFSETQRNKGNFPGRFSGRQFSNSRSEMNVSTLELGDSALYLCASRTFGTGATDTQYFGPGTRLTVL.